These 10 T cell receptor beta chains came from one sample sequenced in a study of response to subunit inactivated influenza vaccine. In TCRdb, the RT-PCR reads were re-called with MiXCR into one record per CDR3 protein. The data contain approximately 530,000 distinct CDR3 sequences, 10% to 15% of them seen just once; the ten biggest clones take up around 13%. The source was PBMCs from blood, collected 45 days after vaccination. The receptors stem from a man aged 45-65 years who received an inactivated influenza vaccine.

There are many counts of this clonotype. The rearrangement joins TRBV7-2 to TRBJ2-5; D not certain. Deletions cut 1 base from V and 0 bases from J, with 12 bases between. The germline gives CDR1 SGHTA, CDR2 FQGNSA. This CDR3 is built from 16 residues. CDR3 DNA: TGTGCCAGCAGCTTAGGTGTTACCGCCTACCAAGAGACCCAGTACTTC. Translation: CASSLGVTAYQETQYF.

This clonotype was detected only a few times. In nucleotides, the CDR3 is TGCGCCAGCAGCTGGGGGGATCTGAACACCGGGGAGCTGTTTTTT. Amino acids: CASSWGDLNTGELFF. This chain joins TRBV4-3 and TRBJ2-2; the D gene is possibly TRBD2 (6 bases). CDR1 is LGHNA and CDR2 is YSLEER in the germline V gene. The CDR3 is made up of 15 amino acids. The V and J ends lost 5 bases and 1 base respectively, with 11 bases between them.

This clonotype has only a few counts. The chain links TRBV6-1 to TRBJ1-1; D is perhaps TRBD1 (5 bases). The V end was cut by 5 bases, the J end by 6 bases, with 19 bases between. Germline CDR1 MNHNS, CDR2 SASEGT. The CDR3 covers 15 residues. CDR3 nucleotide sequence: TGTGCCAGCAGTCCAAGGGGACGCCGCGGGTCTGAAGCTTTCTTT. Protein product: CASSPRGRRGSEAFF.

This clonotype occurred a few times. The chain joins TRBV4-3 to TRBJ2-7; the match to TRBD1 covers 9 bases. V shed 0 bases and J 3 bases; nucleotides not matched to a gene: 3. Germline V gene lookup returns CDR1 LGHNA and CDR2 YSLEER. The CDR3 extends over 15 amino acids. CDR3 loop: CASSQDLDRGYEQYF. The CDR3 coding sequence is TGCGCCAGCAGCCAAGACCTGGACAGGGGCTACGAGCAGTACTTC.

The table lists this clonotype with many counts. The chain uses TRBV10-1 and TRBJ2-2, with D unresolved. The CDR3 is 13 amino acids. The germline CDR1 and CDR2 sequences are WNHNN and SYGVQD (reference sequence). The germline V and J ends were trimmed by 0 bases and 3 bases, with 2 bases remaining between them. This CDR3 is CASSESYTGELFF. In nucleotides, the CDR3 is TGCGCCAGCAGTGAGTCCTACACCGGGGAGCTGTTTTTT.

CDR3 DNA sequence: TGCGCCAGCAGCCAAGGTTCCAGCTCTTTCTCTGGAAACACCATATATTTT. Amino acid sequence: CASSQGSSSFSGNTIYF. This chain joins TRBV4-3 and TRBJ1-3; D unclear. V was shortened by 1 base and J by 0 bases, with 13 bases between the two germline ends. CDR1 is LGHNA and CDR2 is YSLEER in the germline V gene. There are 17 residues in the CDR3.

V is TRBV10-3 and J is TRBJ2-2; D is undetermined. Germline CDR1 ENHRY, CDR2 SYGVKD. The CDR3 totals 17 residues. V was clipped by 2 bases and J by 6 bases, with 19 bases between them. The chain's CDR3 is CAISEIAAWASPGELFF. The DNA for the CDR3 is TGTGCCATCAGTGAGATCGCCGCCTGGGCGTCTCCCGGGGAGCTGTTTTTT.

This clonotype was seen at least ten times. The chain has TRBV7-3 and TRBJ2-7; D remains unclear. Per the germline V gene, CDR1 is SGHTA and CDR2 is FQGTGA. Trimming shortened V by 0 bases and J by 3 bases, and 3 bases separated the two germline ends. This CDR3 region has 12 residues. The CDR3 DNA reads as TGTGCCAGCAGCTTAACGAACTACGAGCAGTACTTC. Translating it yields CASSLTNYEQYF.

This clonotype was seen a handful of times. This rearrangement joins TRBV5-5 to TRBJ2-3; maybe TRBD1 (5 bases). Germline V gene lookup returns CDR1 SGHKS and CDR2 YYEKEE (reference sequence). Trimming cost V 5 bases and J 6 bases, with 16 bases left between them. This CDR3 has 14 amino acids. The CDR3 reads CASSPDWGRDTQYF. CDR3 DNA sequence: TGTGCCAGCAGTCCTGACTGGGGCCGGGATACGCAGTATTTT.

The sample holds a few counts of this clonotype. The gene calls are TRBV4-3 and TRBJ2-5; D may be TRBD1 (6 bases). Germline CDR1 and CDR2: LGHNA and YSLEER. Trimming removed 1 base at V and 14 bases at J, with 20 bases between. This CDR3 spans 14 amino acids. The DNA of the CDR3 is TGCGCCAGCAGCCAAGTCGTCCAGGGGAGAAACGTATACTTC. Protein: CASSQVVQGRNVYF.